The present entry profiles one TCR beta chain with its context. The germline V and J ends were trimmed by 2 bases and 3 bases, with 6 bases remaining between them. CDR3 length: 13 residues. Germline CDR1 and CDR2: SGHTA and FQGNSA. The entry originates in a study of early T cells in non-severe SARS-CoV-2 infection. TCRdb processed the 5' RACE reads anew with MiXCR; each CDR3 protein has one entry. Of about 25,000 distinct CDR3 sequences in the sample, around 4.6% are singletons; the top ten hold over 9.5%. This TCR was sampled from an adult who was a healthcare worker with PCR-confirmed SARS-CoV-2 infection or an uninfected control (not recorded which). The sequenced material came from whole blood. J is TRBJ2-3 and V is TRBV7-2; D is unresolved. DNA of the CDR3: TGTGCCAGCAGCTTAATTTGGACAGATACGCAGTATTTT. Translating it yields CASSLIWTDTQYF.